Listed below are T cell receptor beta chains from one sample, sequenced in a study of blood T cell repertoires in COVID-19. Sequencing was performed with immunoSEQ multiplex PCR; in TCRdb, only in-frame clones are kept and a portion is missing. The data hold about 110,000 clones, with 70% to 85% observed a single time. The sample comprised peripheral blood. These receptors all stem from a man aged 65-85 years with active or convalescent COVID-19. Each CDR3 is given with its conserved first and last residue. Fields, in order: D gene, V gene, J gene, clone size, CDR3 DNA, CDR3 protein. A D gene is named only where the DNA matches it firmly. Expanded clones are given a class, and other clones once, few, many or no size at all.

D gene: .; V gene: TRBV4-1; J gene: TRBJ1-1; clone size: .; CDR3 DNA: TGCGCCAGCAGCCGCCAATCAGGGGCTGAAGCTTTCTTT; CDR3 protein: CASSRQSGAEAFF
D gene: TRBD2; V gene: TRBV6-6; J gene: TRBJ2-5; clone size: once; CDR3 DNA: TGTGCCAGCAGTTTTAGCGGGAGGCAAGAGACCCAGTACTTC; CDR3 protein: CASSFSGRQETQYF
D gene: TRBD2; V gene: TRBV5-1; J gene: TRBJ2-1; clone size: .; CDR3 DNA: TGCGCCAGCAGCTTGTCGACGGGAGGATCCTACAATGAGCAGTTCTTC; CDR3 protein: CASSLSTGGSYNEQFF
D gene: TRBD1; V gene: TRBV28; J gene: TRBJ1-2; clone size: .; CDR3 DNA: TGTGCCAGCAGTCCCGCTCAGGGGGCGCGGGTCTATGGCTACACCTTC; CDR3 protein: CASSPAQGARVYGYTF
D gene: .; V gene: TRBV27; J gene: TRBJ1-5; clone size: .; CDR3 DNA: TGTGCCAGCAGTTTCAGGGGAGGGACTCAGCCCCAGCATTTT; CDR3 protein: CASSFRGGTQPQHF
D gene: .; V gene: TRBV5-1; J gene: TRBJ1-2; clone size: .; CDR3 DNA: TGCGCCAGCAGCTATGGACAGTCCTATGGCTACACCTTC; CDR3 protein: CASSYGQSYGYTF
D gene: TRBD2; V gene: TRBV5-4; J gene: TRBJ2-5; clone size: .; CDR3 DNA: TGTGCCAGCAGCTTGTACAGCGGGGTTGGCCAAGAGACCCAGTACTTC; CDR3 protein: CASSLYSGVGQETQYF
D gene: TRBD1; V gene: TRBV5-4; J gene: TRBJ1-2; clone size: .; CDR3 DNA: TGTGCCAGCACCGCCACATTCGGGACAGCTCGTGGCTACACCTTC; CDR3 protein: CASTATFGTARGYTF
D gene: .; V gene: TRBV24-1; J gene: TRBJ1-1; clone size: .; CDR3 DNA: TGTGCCACCAGTGCCCCGGGGGGTGAAGCTTTCTTT; CDR3 protein: CATSAPGGEAFF
D gene: TRBD1; V gene: TRBV2; J gene: TRBJ1-2; clone size: once; CDR3 DNA: TGTGCCAGCAGTCCCCGACAGGGCCATGGCTACACCTTC; CDR3 protein: CASSPRQGHGYTF
D gene: .; V gene: TRBV5-8; J gene: TRBJ1-5; clone size: .; CDR3 DNA: TGTGCCAGCAGCTTCAGGCAGCCCGATCAGCCCCAGCATTTT; CDR3 protein: CASSFRQPDQPQHF
D gene: .; V gene: TRBV28; J gene: TRBJ1-5; clone size: few; CDR3 DNA: TGTGCCAGCAGTTCGGGAAATCAGCCCCAGCATTTT; CDR3 protein: CASSSGNQPQHF
D gene: .; V gene: TRBV24-1; J gene: TRBJ1-1; clone size: once; CDR3 DNA: TGTGCCACCAGTGATTCAGGGGCGGGGGACACTGAAGCTTTCTTT; CDR3 protein: CATSDSGAGDTEAFF
D gene: TRBD1; V gene: TRBV6-6; J gene: TRBJ2-7; clone size: .; CDR3 DNA: TGTGCCAGCAGCAGACAGGGCTCCTACGAGCAGTACTTC; CDR3 protein: CASSRQGSYEQYF
D gene: .; V gene: TRBV25-1; J gene: TRBJ1-5; clone size: .; CDR3 DNA: TGTGCCAGCCTCGGACAAGGCTACAATCAGCCCCAGCATTTT; CDR3 protein: CASLGQGYNQPQHF
D gene: TRBD2; V gene: TRBV7-9; J gene: TRBJ2-5; clone size: .; CDR3 DNA: TGTGCCAGCAGCCCAGGGACTAAAGAGACCCAGTACTTC; CDR3 protein: CASSPGTKETQYF
D gene: TRBD2; V gene: TRBV20-1; J gene: TRBJ2-5; clone size: .; CDR3 DNA: TGCAGTGCTAGTCCCCGACTAGCGGGCCAACAAGAGACCCAGTACTTC; CDR3 protein: CSASPRLAGQQETQYF
D gene: TRBD1; V gene: TRBV25-1; J gene: TRBJ2-5; clone size: .; CDR3 DNA: TGTGCCAGCAGTGTTGTGACAGGGGTGGGGGAGACCCAGTACTTC; CDR3 protein: CASSVVTGVGETQYF
D gene: TRBD1; V gene: TRBV5-1; J gene: TRBJ2-3; clone size: .; CDR3 DNA: TGCGCCAGCAGCTCGGGACAGGGTAGCACAGATACGCAGTATTTT; CDR3 protein: CASSSGQGSTDTQYF
D gene: .; V gene: TRBV5-1; J gene: TRBJ1-1; clone size: .; CDR3 DNA: TGCGCCAGCAGCTTGGCCGTTGGAGCTACCACTGAAGCTTTCTTT; CDR3 protein: CASSLAVGATTEAFF
D gene: .; V gene: TRBV30; J gene: TRBJ2-1; clone size: .; CDR3 DNA: TGTGCCTGGAGTGTACGGGGGACGAATGAGCAGTTCTTC; CDR3 protein: CAWSVRGTNEQFF
D gene: .; V gene: TRBV7-9; J gene: TRBJ1-1; clone size: .; CDR3 DNA: TGTGCCAGCAGCTTACCGGGAAGGGAAAACACTGAAGCTTTCTTT; CDR3 protein: CASSLPGRENTEAFF
D gene: .; V gene: TRBV7-9; J gene: TRBJ2-2; clone size: .; CDR3 DNA: TGTGCCAGCAGCCGAGGGACCGGGGAGCTGTTTTTT; CDR3 protein: CASSRGTGELFF
D gene: TRBD1; V gene: TRBV3-1/TRBV3-2; J gene: TRBJ1-2; clone size: .; CDR3 DNA: TGTGCCAGCAGCTACGACAGGGGGTCTGACTATGGCTACACCTTC; CDR3 protein: CASSYDRGSDYGYTF
D gene: .; V gene: TRBV10-1; J gene: TRBJ2-2; clone size: .; CDR3 DNA: TGCGCCAGCAGCGCGGGCGGCAGGCCTCGTGACACCGGGGAGCTGTTTTTT; CDR3 protein: CASSAGGRPRDTGELFF
D gene: TRBD2; V gene: TRBV5-1; J gene: TRBJ2-3; clone size: .; CDR3 DNA: TGCGCCAGCAGCTTGCCGGGACTAGCGGGGGGGGCCTCAGATACGCAGTATTTT; CDR3 protein: CASSLPGLAGGASDTQYF
D gene: .; V gene: TRBV6-2/TRBV6-3; J gene: TRBJ2-7; clone size: .; CDR3 DNA: TGTGCCAGCACCCCCGGACAGTTCCTCTCCTACGAGCAGTACTTC; CDR3 protein: CASTPGQFLSYEQYF
D gene: TRBD1; V gene: TRBV11-2; J gene: TRBJ1-2; clone size: few; CDR3 DNA: TGTGCCAGCAGCGTAGGACAGGGATATGGCTACACCTTC; CDR3 protein: CASSVGQGYGYTF
D gene: .; V gene: TRBV12-3/TRBV12-4; J gene: TRBJ1-1; clone size: .; CDR3 DNA: TGTGCCAGCAGTTTAGACTCGGGGACTGAAGCTTTCTTT; CDR3 protein: CASSLDSGTEAFF
D gene: .; V gene: TRBV5-1; J gene: TRBJ2-7; clone size: .; CDR3 DNA: TGCGCCAGCAGCTTGGTACAGGACGAGCAGTACTTC; CDR3 protein: CASSLVQDEQYF
D gene: TRBD1; V gene: TRBV30; J gene: TRBJ1-2; clone size: .; CDR3 DNA: TGTGCCTGGAGTAGGGGCCGGGGACAGGGGGCAAGCTATGGCTACACCTTC; CDR3 protein: CAWSRGRGQGASYGYTF
D gene: TRBD2; V gene: TRBV19; J gene: TRBJ2-3; clone size: .; CDR3 DNA: TGTGCCAGTAGTATTAGTCTAGCGGGAGGTACGCAGTATTTT; CDR3 protein: CASSISLAGGTQYF
D gene: .; V gene: TRBV5-1; J gene: TRBJ2-2; clone size: .; CDR3 DNA: TGCGCCAGCAGCGACACAGGGAAGAACACCGGGGAGCTGTTTTTT; CDR3 protein: CASSDTGKNTGELFF
D gene: .; V gene: TRBV7-9; J gene: TRBJ2-1; clone size: .; CDR3 DNA: TGTGCCAGCAGCTCCCGTAATTATGAGCAGTTCTTC; CDR3 protein: CASSSRNYEQFF
D gene: TRBD1; V gene: TRBV5-4; J gene: TRBJ1-1; clone size: once; CDR3 DNA: TGTGCCAGCAGCTTCACAGGGGGTTACACTGAAGCTTTCTTT; CDR3 protein: CASSFTGGYTEAFF
D gene: .; V gene: TRBV6-5; J gene: TRBJ2-7; clone size: .; CDR3 DNA: TGTGCCAGCAGTTACAGGCAGGGTGCCTACGAGCAGTACTTC; CDR3 protein: CASSYRQGAYEQYF
D gene: TRBD1; V gene: TRBV19; J gene: TRBJ1-2; clone size: .; CDR3 DNA: TGTGCCACAGGCAGGGGACAGGGAGTGTTGGGCTACACCTTC; CDR3 protein: CATGRGQGVLGYTF
D gene: TRBD2; V gene: TRBV3-1/TRBV3-2; J gene: TRBJ2-7; clone size: .; CDR3 DNA: TGTGCCGCCGGGGCTAGCGGGTACGAGCAGTACTTC; CDR3 protein: CAAGASGYEQYF
D gene: .; V gene: TRBV2; J gene: TRBJ1-1; clone size: .; CDR3 DNA: TGTGCCAGCAATGCCCGTGGGCACCATACAAGGAACACTGAAGCTTTCTTT; CDR3 protein: CASNARGHHTRNTEAFF
D gene: .; V gene: TRBV19; J gene: TRBJ1-5; clone size: .; CDR3 DNA: TGTGCCAGTAGTATAGGTTTACGGATGCGAGACTTGGACAATCAGCCCCAGCATTTT; CDR3 protein: CASSIGLRMRDLDNQPQHF
D gene: TRBD1; V gene: TRBV5-1; J gene: TRBJ1-1; clone size: .; CDR3 DNA: TGCGCCAGCAAGGGACAGGGGGCGAACACTGAAGCTTTCTTT; CDR3 protein: CASKGQGANTEAFF
D gene: .; V gene: TRBV2; J gene: TRBJ1-2; clone size: .; CDR3 DNA: TGTGCCAGTAGTTTCGGGGGAGCTTCTAACTATGGCTACACCTTC; CDR3 protein: CASSFGGASNYGYTF
D gene: .; V gene: TRBV19; J gene: TRBJ1-1; clone size: once; CDR3 DNA: TGTGCCAGTTTCAGGAACACTGAAGCTTTCTTT; CDR3 protein: CASFRNTEAFF
D gene: TRBD1; V gene: TRBV7-2; J gene: TRBJ2-2; clone size: .; CDR3 DNA: TGTGCCAGCAGCTTAGACAGGGGGCTGGCCGGGGAGCTGTTTTTT; CDR3 protein: CASSLDRGLAGELFF
D gene: TRBD1; V gene: TRBV11-2; J gene: TRBJ1-2; clone size: .; CDR3 DNA: TGTGCCAGCAGCTCATCAGGGGGGTTCTATGGCTACACCTTC; CDR3 protein: CASSSSGGFYGYTF
D gene: TRBD1; V gene: TRBV9; J gene: TRBJ1-2; clone size: .; CDR3 DNA: TGTGCCAGCAGCGGCCGGGACAGTCTTATTAACTATGGCTACACCTTC; CDR3 protein: CASSGRDSLINYGYTF
D gene: .; V gene: TRBV5-1; J gene: TRBJ2-3; clone size: .; CDR3 DNA: TGCGCCAGCAGCCCTAGGAGGGGCGGGACAGATACGCAGTATTTT; CDR3 protein: CASSPRRGGTDTQYF
D gene: .; V gene: TRBV30; J gene: TRBJ2-7; clone size: .; CDR3 DNA: TGTGCCTGTAGACAGGATTCCTACGAGCAGTACTTC; CDR3 protein: CACRQDSYEQYF
D gene: .; V gene: TRBV7-6; J gene: TRBJ2-2; clone size: .; CDR3 DNA: TGTGCCAGCAGCTTATTCCGGGTTGGCACCGGGGAGCTGTTTTTT; CDR3 protein: CASSLFRVGTGELFF
D gene: TRBD1; V gene: TRBV7-3; J gene: TRBJ2-7; clone size: .; CDR3 DNA: TGTGCCAGCAGCTTAACGACAGGGAACGAGCAGTACTTC; CDR3 protein: CASSLTTGNEQYF
D gene: .; V gene: TRBV2; J gene: TRBJ1-3; clone size: .; CDR3 DNA: TGTGCCAGCAGTTCTAGACGGCCCTCTGGAAACACCATATATTTT; CDR3 protein: CASSSRRPSGNTIYF
D gene: .; V gene: TRBV4-1; J gene: TRBJ1-2; clone size: .; CDR3 DNA: TGCGCCAGCAGCCAAGAAGGAACAGGGCTTAACTATGGCTACACCTTC; CDR3 protein: CASSQEGTGLNYGYTF
D gene: .; V gene: TRBV14; J gene: TRBJ1-1; clone size: medium-sized; CDR3 DNA: TGTGCCAGCAGCCAAGACAGGTCCACTGAAGCTTTCTTT; CDR3 protein: CASSQDRSTEAFF
D gene: TRBD1; V gene: TRBV20-1; J gene: TRBJ2-2; clone size: many; CDR3 DNA: TGCAGTGCCCGGGACAGGGAGAAGCTGTTTTTT; CDR3 protein: CSARDREKLFF
D gene: .; V gene: TRBV6-5; J gene: TRBJ1-5; clone size: .; CDR3 DNA: TGTGCCAGCAGTTACGACAATAGCAATCAGCCCCAGCATTTT; CDR3 protein: CASSYDNSNQPQHF
D gene: .; V gene: TRBV24-1; J gene: TRBJ2-1; clone size: .; CDR3 DNA: TGTGCCACCAGTGAAACTGGGAGCTCCTACAATGAGCAGTTCTTC; CDR3 protein: CATSETGSSYNEQFF
D gene: .; V gene: TRBV7-9; J gene: TRBJ1-4; clone size: .; CDR3 DNA: TGTGCCAGCAGCTCACAGGGTAATGAAAAACTGTTTTTT; CDR3 protein: CASSSQGNEKLFF
D gene: .; V gene: TRBV6-1; J gene: TRBJ2-2; clone size: .; CDR3 DNA: TGTGCCAGCAGTGAGAGGGTTACCGGGGAGCTGTTTTTT; CDR3 protein: CASSERVTGELFF
D gene: TRBD1; V gene: TRBV5-1; J gene: TRBJ2-5; clone size: .; CDR3 DNA: TGCGCCAGCAGCTCACGACAGGGGCAAGAGACCCAGTACTTC; CDR3 protein: CASSSRQGQETQYF